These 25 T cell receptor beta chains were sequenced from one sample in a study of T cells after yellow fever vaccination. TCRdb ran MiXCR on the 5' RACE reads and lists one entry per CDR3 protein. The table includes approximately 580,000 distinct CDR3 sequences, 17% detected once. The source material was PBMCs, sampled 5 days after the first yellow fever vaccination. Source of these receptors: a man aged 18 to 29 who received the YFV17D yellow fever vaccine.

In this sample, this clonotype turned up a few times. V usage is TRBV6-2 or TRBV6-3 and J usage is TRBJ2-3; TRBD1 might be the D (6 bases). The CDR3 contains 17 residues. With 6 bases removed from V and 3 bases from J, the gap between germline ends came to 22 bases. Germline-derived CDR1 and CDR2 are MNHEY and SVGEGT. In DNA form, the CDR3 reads TGTGCCAGCAGCCAAAGGCGTGATAGCCAGGGGACAGATACGCAGTATTTT. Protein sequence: CASSQRRDSQGTDTQYF.

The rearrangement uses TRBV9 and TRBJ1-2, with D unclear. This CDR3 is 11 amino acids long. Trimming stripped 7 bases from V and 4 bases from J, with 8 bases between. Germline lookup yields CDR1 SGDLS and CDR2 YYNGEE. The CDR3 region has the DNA TGTGCCAGCCTGGGGATCTATGGCTACACCTTC. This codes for CASLGIYGYTF.

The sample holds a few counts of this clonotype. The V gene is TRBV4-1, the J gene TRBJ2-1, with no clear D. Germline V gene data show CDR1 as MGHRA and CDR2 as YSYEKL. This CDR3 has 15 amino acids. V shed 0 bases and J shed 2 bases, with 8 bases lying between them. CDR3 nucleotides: TGCGCCAGCAGCCAAGACAGGAGTGCCTACAATGAGCAGTTCTTC. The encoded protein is CASSQDRSAYNEQFF.

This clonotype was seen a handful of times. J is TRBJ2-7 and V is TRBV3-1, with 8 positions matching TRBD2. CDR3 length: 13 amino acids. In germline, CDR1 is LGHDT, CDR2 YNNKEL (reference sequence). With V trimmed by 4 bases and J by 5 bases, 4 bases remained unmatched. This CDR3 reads CASSLTSGDEQYV. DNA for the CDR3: TGTGCCAGCAGCCTTACTAGCGGCGACGAGCAGTACGTC.

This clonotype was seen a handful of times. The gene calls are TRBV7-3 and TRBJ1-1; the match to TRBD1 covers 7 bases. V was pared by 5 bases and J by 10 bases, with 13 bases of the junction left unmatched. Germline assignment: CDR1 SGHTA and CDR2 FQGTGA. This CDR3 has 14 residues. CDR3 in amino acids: CASSPKRDSPGAFF. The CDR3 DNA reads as TGTGCCAGCAGCCCCAAGAGGGACAGTCCGGGAGCTTTCTTT. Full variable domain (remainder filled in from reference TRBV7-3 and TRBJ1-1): GAGVSQTPSNKVTEKGKYVELRCDPISGHTALYWYRQSLGQGPEFLIYFQGTGAADDSGLPNDRFFAVRPEGSVSTLKIQRTERGDSAVYLCASSPKRDSPGAFFGQGTRLTVV.

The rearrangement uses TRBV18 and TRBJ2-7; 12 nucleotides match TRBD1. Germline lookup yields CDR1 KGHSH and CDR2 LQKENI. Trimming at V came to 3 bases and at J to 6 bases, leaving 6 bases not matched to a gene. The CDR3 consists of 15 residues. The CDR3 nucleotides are TGTGCCAGCTCACCGACCGGGACAGGGGGCGTCGAGCAGTACTTC. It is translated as CASSPTGTGGVEQYF.

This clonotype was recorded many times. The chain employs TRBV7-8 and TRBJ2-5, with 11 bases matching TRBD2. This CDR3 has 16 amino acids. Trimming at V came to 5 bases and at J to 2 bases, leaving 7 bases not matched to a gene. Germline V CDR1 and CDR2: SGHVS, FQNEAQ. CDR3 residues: CASSPWLAGGQETQYF. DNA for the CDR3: TGTGCCAGCAGCCCCTGGCTAGCGGGGGGTCAAGAGACCCAGTACTTC.

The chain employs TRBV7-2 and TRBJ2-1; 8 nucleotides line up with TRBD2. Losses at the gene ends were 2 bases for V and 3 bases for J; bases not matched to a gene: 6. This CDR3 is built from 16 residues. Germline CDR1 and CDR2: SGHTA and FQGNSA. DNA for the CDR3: TGTGCCAGCAGCTTATCGGGGGGGAACCTCTACAATGAGCAGTTCTTC. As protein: CASSLSGGNLYNEQFF.

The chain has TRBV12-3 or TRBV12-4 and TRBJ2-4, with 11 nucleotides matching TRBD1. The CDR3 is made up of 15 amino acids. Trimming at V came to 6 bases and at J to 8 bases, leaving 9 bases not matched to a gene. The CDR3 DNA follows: TGTGCCAGCAGCGTCGGACAGGGGGCGCGGGACATTCAGTACTTC. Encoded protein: CASSVGQGARDIQYF.

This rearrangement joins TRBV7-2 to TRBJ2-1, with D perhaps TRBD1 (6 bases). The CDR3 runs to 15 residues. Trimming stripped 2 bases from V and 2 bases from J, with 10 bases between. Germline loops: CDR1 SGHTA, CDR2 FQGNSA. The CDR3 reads CASSLRRGPYNEQFF. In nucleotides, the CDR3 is TGTGCCAGCAGCTTACGCAGGGGACCCTACAATGAGCAGTTCTTC.

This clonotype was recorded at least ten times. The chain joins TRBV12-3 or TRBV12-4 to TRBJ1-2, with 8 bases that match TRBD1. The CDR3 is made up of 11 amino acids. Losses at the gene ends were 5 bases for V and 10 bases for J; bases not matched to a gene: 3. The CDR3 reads CASSPDRVYTF. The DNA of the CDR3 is TGTGCCAGCAGTCCGGACAGGGTCTACACCTTC.

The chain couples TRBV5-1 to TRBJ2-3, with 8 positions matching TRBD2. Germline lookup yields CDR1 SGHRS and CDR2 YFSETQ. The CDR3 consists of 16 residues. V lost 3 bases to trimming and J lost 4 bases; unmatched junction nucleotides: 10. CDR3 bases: TGCGCCAGCAGCTCGGCTGCGGGGGGTTCGGCAGATACGCAGTATTTT. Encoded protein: CASSSAAGGSADTQYF.

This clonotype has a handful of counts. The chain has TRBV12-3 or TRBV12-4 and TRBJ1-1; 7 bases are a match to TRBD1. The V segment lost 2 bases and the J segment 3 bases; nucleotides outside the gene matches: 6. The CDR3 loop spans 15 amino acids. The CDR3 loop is CASSLRDREYTEAFF. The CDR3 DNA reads TGTGCCAGCAGTTTAAGAGACAGGGAGTACACTGAAGCTTTCTTT.

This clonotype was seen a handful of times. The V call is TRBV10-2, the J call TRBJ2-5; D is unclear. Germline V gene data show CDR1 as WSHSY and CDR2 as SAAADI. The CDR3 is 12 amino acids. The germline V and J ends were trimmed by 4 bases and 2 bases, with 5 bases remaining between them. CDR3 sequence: CASSVPQETQYF. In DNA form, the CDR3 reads TGCGCCAGCAGTGTTCCTCAAGAGACCCAGTACTTC.

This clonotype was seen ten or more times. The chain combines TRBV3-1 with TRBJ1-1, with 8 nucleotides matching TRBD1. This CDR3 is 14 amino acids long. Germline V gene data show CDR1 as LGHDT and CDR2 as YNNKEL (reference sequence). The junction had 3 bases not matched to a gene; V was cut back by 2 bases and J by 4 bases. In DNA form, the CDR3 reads TGTGCCAGCAGCCAAAGAGACAGGGGCACTGAAGCTTTCTTT. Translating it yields CASSQRDRGTEAFF. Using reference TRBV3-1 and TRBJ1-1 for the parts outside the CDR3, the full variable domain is DTAVSQTPKYLVTQMGNDKSIKCEQNLGHDTMYWYKQDSKKFLKIMFSYNNKELIINETVPNRFSPKSPDKAHLNLHINSLELGDSAVYFCASSQRDRGTEAFFGQGTRLTVV.

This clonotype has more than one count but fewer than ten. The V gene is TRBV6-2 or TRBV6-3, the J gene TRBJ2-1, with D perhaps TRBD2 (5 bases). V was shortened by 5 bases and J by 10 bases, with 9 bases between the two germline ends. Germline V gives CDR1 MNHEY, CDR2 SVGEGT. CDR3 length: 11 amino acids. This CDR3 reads CASSRPGEQFF. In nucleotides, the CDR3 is TGTGCCAGCAGTCGTCCGGGGGAGCAGTTCTTC.

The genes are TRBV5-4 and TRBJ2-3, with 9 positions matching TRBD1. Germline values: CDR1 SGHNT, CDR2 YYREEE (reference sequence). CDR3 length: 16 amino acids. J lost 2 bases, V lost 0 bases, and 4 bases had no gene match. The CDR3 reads CASSLGQGVPTDTQYF. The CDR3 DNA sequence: TGTGCCAGCAGCTTGGGACAGGGGGTCCCCACAGATACGCAGTATTTT.

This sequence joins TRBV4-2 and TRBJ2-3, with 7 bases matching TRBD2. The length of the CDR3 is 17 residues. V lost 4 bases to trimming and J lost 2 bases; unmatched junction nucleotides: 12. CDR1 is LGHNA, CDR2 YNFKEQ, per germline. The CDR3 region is CASSLRATAGSTDTQYF. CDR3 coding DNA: TGTGCCAGCAGCCTACGCGCCACAGCGGGGTCCACAGATACGCAGTATTTT.

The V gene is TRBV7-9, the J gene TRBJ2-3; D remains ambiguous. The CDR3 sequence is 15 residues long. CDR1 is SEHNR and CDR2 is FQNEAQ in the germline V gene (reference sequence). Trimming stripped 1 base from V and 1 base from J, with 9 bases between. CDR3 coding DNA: TGTGCCAGCAGCTTAGAGGGCACGCGCACAGATACGCAGTATTTT. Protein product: CASSLEGTRTDTQYF.

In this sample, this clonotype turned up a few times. CDR3 residues: CASSSQPIGQGETQYF. The CDR3 DNA sequence: TGTGCCAGCAGCTCGCAGCCGATCGGACAAGGAGAGACCCAGTACTTC. This sequence joins TRBV11-2 and TRBJ2-5; weak D call: TRBD1 (5 bases). The V and J ends lost 4 bases and 4 bases respectively, with 19 bases between them. CDR1 is SGHAT and CDR2 is FQNNGV in the germline V gene. The CDR3 contains 16 residues.

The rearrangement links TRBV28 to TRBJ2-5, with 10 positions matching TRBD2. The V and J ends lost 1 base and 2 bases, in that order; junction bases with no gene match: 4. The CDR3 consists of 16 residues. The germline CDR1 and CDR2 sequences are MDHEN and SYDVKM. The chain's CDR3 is CASSLFSGGVQETQYF. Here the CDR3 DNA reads TGTGCCAGCAGTTTATTCAGCGGGGGGGTACAAGAGACCCAGTACTTC.

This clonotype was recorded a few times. The CDR3: CASSVEGQISGNTIYF. CDR3 DNA sequence: TGTGCCAGCAGCGTCGAGGGACAGATCTCTGGAAACACCATATATTTT. The chain recombines TRBV9 with TRBJ1-3; 7 nucleotides match TRBD1. V shed 2 bases and J 0 bases; nucleotides not matched to a gene: 5. The germline CDR1 and CDR2 sequences are SGDLS and YYNGEE. This CDR3 has 16 amino acids.

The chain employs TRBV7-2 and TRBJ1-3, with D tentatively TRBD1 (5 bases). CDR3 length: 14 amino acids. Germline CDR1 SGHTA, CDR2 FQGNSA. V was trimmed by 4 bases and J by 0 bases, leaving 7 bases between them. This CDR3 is CASSSGVSGNTIYF. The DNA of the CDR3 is TGTGCCAGCAGCTCGGGGGTCTCTGGAAACACCATATATTTT. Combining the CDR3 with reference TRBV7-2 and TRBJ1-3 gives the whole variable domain GAGVSQSPSNKVTEKGKDVELRCDPISGHTALYWYRQSLGQGLEFLIYFQGNSAPDKSGLPSDRFSAERTGGSVSTLTIQRTQQEDSAVYLCASSSGVSGNTIYFGEGSWLTVV.

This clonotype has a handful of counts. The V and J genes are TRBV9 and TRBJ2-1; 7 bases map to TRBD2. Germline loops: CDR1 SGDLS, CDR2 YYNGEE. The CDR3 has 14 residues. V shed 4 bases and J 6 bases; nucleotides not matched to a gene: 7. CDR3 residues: CASSPHRLANEQFF. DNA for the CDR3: TGTGCCAGCAGCCCCCACAGACTAGCCAATGAGCAGTTCTTC.

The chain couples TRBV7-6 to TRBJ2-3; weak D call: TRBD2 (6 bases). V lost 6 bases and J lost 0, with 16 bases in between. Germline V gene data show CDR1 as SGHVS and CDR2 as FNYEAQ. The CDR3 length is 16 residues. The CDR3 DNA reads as TGTGCCAGCAGTCTAACCCGCGGGGCAAGCACAGATACGCAGTATTTT. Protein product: CASSLTRGASTDTQYF.